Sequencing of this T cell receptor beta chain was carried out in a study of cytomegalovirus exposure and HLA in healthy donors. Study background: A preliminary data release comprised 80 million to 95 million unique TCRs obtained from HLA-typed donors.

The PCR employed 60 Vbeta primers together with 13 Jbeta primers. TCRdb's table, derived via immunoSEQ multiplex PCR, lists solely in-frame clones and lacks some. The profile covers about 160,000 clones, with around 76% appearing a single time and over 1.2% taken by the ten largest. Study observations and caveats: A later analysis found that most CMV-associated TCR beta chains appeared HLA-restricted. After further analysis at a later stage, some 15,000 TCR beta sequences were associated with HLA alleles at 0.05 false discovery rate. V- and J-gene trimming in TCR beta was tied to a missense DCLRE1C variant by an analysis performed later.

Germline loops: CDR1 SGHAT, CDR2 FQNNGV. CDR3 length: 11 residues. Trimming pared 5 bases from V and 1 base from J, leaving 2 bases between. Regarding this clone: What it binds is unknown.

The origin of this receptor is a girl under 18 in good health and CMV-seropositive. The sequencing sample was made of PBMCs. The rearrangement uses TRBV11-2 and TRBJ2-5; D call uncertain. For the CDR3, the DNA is TGTGCCAGCAGCCTCCAAGAGACCCAGTACTTC. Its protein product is CASSLQETQYF.